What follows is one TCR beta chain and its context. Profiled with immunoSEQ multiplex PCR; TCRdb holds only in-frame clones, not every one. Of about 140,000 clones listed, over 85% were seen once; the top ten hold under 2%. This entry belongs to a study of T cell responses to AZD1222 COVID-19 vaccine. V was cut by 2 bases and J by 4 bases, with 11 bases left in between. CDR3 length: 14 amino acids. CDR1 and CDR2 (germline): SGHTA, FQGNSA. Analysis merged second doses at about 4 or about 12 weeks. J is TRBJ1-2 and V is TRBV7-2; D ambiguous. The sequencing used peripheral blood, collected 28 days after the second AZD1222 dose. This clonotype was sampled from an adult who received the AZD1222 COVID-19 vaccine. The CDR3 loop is CASSLNPESYGYTF. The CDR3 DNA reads TGTGCCAGCAGCTTAAATCCGGAGAGCTATGGCTACACCTTC.